This TCR beta chain was retrieved from a study of blood T cell repertoires in COVID-19 (dated by TCRdb to 2019 to 2021). About the investigation overall: Collaborator samples came from the United States, Italy and Spain and covered acute and convalescent phases of COVID-19. The material from the prospective study consisted of cDNA or gDNA derived from T cells, B-cell-depleted T cells, or PBMCs. The dataset comprised deeply sampled blood TCRbeta repertoires from subjects exposed to, actively infected with, or recovered from COVID-19. The repertoires were released in a freely available public database meant as a resource for research on the immune response to SARS-CoV-2. The samples were drawn from the first 160 participants of the ongoing ImmuneRACE study and from 1,200 or so subjects provided by 6 global collaborators. Sample metadata almost always included a de-identified subject ID, COVID-19 status, age in years and sex. Where available, HLA class I and class II types were taken from metadata supplied by the sample provider and were not determined by assay-based typing.

In the case of this clone: It has no known antigen specificity. No much larger clone is present one base from it, and per-base qualities are unavailable.

The CDR3 contains 15 residues, cysteine and phenylalanine counted. Only the CDR3 portion is preserved as DNA: 45 bases, with reading frame beginning at the first base. The CDR1 and CDR2 encoded by the germline V gene are MNHEY and SVGEGT. The junction shows trimming of 6 bases on V and 2 bases on J, plus 15 bases between the germline ends. In the prospective study, participants were 18 to 89 years old, resided in 20 to 30 geographic areas of the United States, and were enrolled through a virtual design. To assign participants to cohorts, the prospective study relied on clinical history that participants themselves reported in a screening survey and a study questionnaire. Each participant in the prospective study had whole blood, serum and a nasopharyngeal or oropharyngeal swab collected by mobile phlebotomists. Over a roughly 2-month period, participants in the prospective study had the option of providing additional blood draws and questionnaires. Blood samples from the prospective study were shipped frozen or at room temperature prior to DNA extraction.

The immunoSEQ Assay, a bias-controlled multiplex PCR, was used to amplify TCRbeta CDR3 regions from genomic DNA. The authors' pipeline ran thus. Nucleated cell counts per sample were estimated from amplification of reference gene primers within the assay. Sequence reads were collapsed and filtered to measure the absolute abundance of every unique TCRbeta CDR3 rearrangement. For each sample, productive Simpson clonality was calculated as the square root of Simpson's diversity index over productive rearrangements. TCRdb's version of the immuneACCESS table is confined to in-frame rearrangements and falls short of the full clone set. An unresolved V gene accounts for under half of the shortfall where checked; the remainder is of unknown origin. V, J and clone size are taken as reported in that table, and D and trimming were inferred from the DNA itself. The sample includes about 200,000 clones, with more than 75% observed a single time. The ten largest clones take up approximately 16% of the sample.

The paper as a whole reports these results and caveats: The amount of clinical and demographic metadata varied by source and participant and was provided uncurated.

Recombination connected TRBV6-2 or TRBV6-3 to TRBJ2-3; TRBD1 is perhaps the D gene, given 6 matching bases. Material for sequencing was PBMCs or T cells enriched from blood (not recorded which). The sequence came from a woman aged 45 to 65 with acute COVID-19. Read as DNA, the sequence is TGTGCCAGCAGCCTGGGGGCCACCCCCACAGATACGCAGTATTTT. Its protein reads: CASSLGATPTDTQYF.